A single sample is the source of the 6 T cell receptor beta chains below, sequenced in a study of radiotherapy plus CTLA-4 blockade in lung cancer. Repertoires were generated with immunoSEQ multiplex PCR, while TCRdb's copy carries only in-frame clones and drops some. The table shows some 110,000 clones, with about 85% occurring only once. The sequencing used peripheral blood, collected from a patient treated with radiotherapy plus ipilimumab. All receptors come from a human donor with non-small cell lung cancer that progressed on radiotherapy plus ipilimumab. Some clones in this sample may be carry-over from other donors' samples.

This clone was counted a single time. The rearrangement joins TRBV2 to TRBJ1-1; D gene ambiguous. CDR1 SNHLY and CDR2 FYNNEI come from the germline V gene. The CDR3 extends over 13 amino acids. Trimming cost V 7 bases and J 10 bases, with 19 bases left between them. The CDR3 sequence: CASIQTRVAGAFF. In DNA form, the CDR3 reads TGTGCCAGCATCCAGACGCGGGTTGCGGGAGCTTTCTTT.

The genes are TRBV29-1 and TRBJ2-3; 13 bases are shared with TRBD2. The CDR3 has 16 residues. The trim removed 4 bases at V and 1 base at J, leaving 5 bases unmatched. Germline CDR1 reads SQVTM; CDR2 reads ANQGSEA. This chain's CDR3 is CSVVLLAGGGTDTQYF. The CDR3 DNA follows: TGCAGCGTTGTTCTACTAGCGGGGGGGGGCACAGATACGCAGTATTTT.

The chain has TRBV5-1 and TRBJ2-5; D is perhaps TRBD1 (6 bases). CDR1 is SGHRS, CDR2 YFSETQ, per germline. V was cut by 0 bases and J by 4 bases, with 13 bases left in between. The CDR3 spans 15 residues. The CDR3 here is CASSLARTDPETQYF. The CDR3 nucleotides are TGCGCCAGCAGCTTGGCCCGGACAGACCCAGAGACCCAGTACTTC.

This chain joins TRBV15 and TRBJ2-7; 9 nucleotides agree with TRBD1. Losses at the gene ends were 2 bases for V and 2 bases for J; bases not matched to a gene: 4. Germline CDR1 and CDR2: LNHNV and YYDKDF (reference sequence). The CDR3 length is 15 residues. CDR3 coding DNA: TGTGCCACCAGCAGAAGCCGACAGGGGGCCTACGAGCAGTACTTC. This codes for CATSRSRQGAYEQYF.

The chain carries TRBV7-9 and TRBJ2-2; TRBD1 agrees at 8 bases. Trimming at V came to 6 bases and at J to 6 bases, leaving 6 bases not matched to a gene. Germline-derived CDR1 and CDR2 are SEHNR and FQNEAQ (reference sequence). The CDR3 consists of 14 residues. The CDR3 sequence is CASRYQTGAGELFF. DNA of the CDR3: TGTGCCAGCAGATACCAGACAGGGGCCGGGGAGCTGTTTTTT.

The rearrangement uses TRBV6-5 and TRBJ2-3, with unresolved D. Germline loops: CDR1 MNHEY, CDR2 SVGAGI. The CDR3 has 14 amino acids. The V end was cut by 0 bases, the J end by 0 bases, with 4 bases between. The CDR3 DNA follows: TGTGCCAGCAGTTACTCGATGAGCACAGATACGCAGTATTTT. This translates into CASSYSMSTDTQYF.